Listed below are T cell receptor beta chains from one sample, sequenced in a study of vaccination effects on CD4 cells after COVID-19. No antigens are known for them. Some clones are missing from TCRdb's copy, which holds only in-frame ones; the method was immunoSEQ multiplex PCR. In the table there are tens of thousands of clones, approximately 70% of which are singletons. Sequences were derived from CD4+ T cells from PBMCs cultured with HCoV-OC43 spike peptides, sampled before COVID-19 vaccination. These receptor sequences come from a human donor who received a COVID-19 vaccine. CDR3s include the opening cysteine and the closing phenylalanine or tryptophan. A D gene is named only where the DNA matches it firmly. Rows may omit the clone size; those that give it use once, few, many or a size class.

TRBD2,TRBV10-3,TRBJ2-2,-,CAISGSLGSGGALNTGELFF,TGTGCCATCAGTGGATCTTTGGGTAGCGGGGGAGCTCTGAACACCGGGGAGCTGTTTTTT
TRBD1,TRBV24-1,TRBJ2-1,-,CATSDPGQGNNEQFF,TGTGCCACCAGTGATCCGGGACAGGGAAACAATGAGCAGTTCTTC
TRBD1,TRBV5-1,TRBJ1-1,-,CASRRDSAHMNTEAFF,TGCGCCAGCAGGCGGGACAGTGCCCACATGAACACTGAAGCTTTCTTT
TRBD1,TRBV28,TRBJ1-1,once,CASSLSGTDKTEAFF,TGTGCCAGCAGTTTGTCCGGGACAGATAAAACTGAAGCTTTCTTT
-,TRBV14,TRBJ1-3,few,CASIGSGNTIYF,TGTGCCAGCATCGGCTCTGGAAACACCATATATTTT
-,TRBV7-3,TRBJ1-4,-,CASSLRGATNEKLFF,TGTGCCAGCAGCTTAAGAGGTGCAACTAATGAAAAACTGTTTTTT
-,TRBV5-1,TRBJ1-6,-,CASSLDLADYNSPLHF,TGCGCCAGCAGCTTGGATTTGGCGGATTATAATTCACCCCTCCACTTT
-,TRBV24-1,TRBJ2-3,-,CATSAEAGTDTQYF,TGTGCCACCAGTGCAGAAGCGGGCACAGATACGCAGTATTTT
TRBD1,TRBV4-1,TRBJ2-5,-,CASSRAPAGTGGPETQYF,TGCGCCAGCAGCCGAGCTCCCGCCGGGACAGGAGGACCGGAGACCCAGTACTTC
TRBD2,TRBV2,TRBJ2-1,once,CASIRTSGGAGYNEQFF,TGTGCCAGCATTCGGACTAGCGGGGGGGCCGGGTACAATGAGCAGTTCTTC
TRBD2,TRBV6-4,TRBJ2-3,-,CASSDRAGGTDTQYF,TGTGCCAGCAGTGACCGAGCGGGGGGAACAGATACGCAGTATTTT
-,TRBV7-2,TRBJ2-3,few,CASRTPGGVTDTQYF,TGTGCCAGCAGAACTCCCGGGGGAGTGACAGATACGCAGTATTTT
TRBD1,TRBV5-1,TRBJ1-2,-,CASSLGWGTADGYTF,TGCGCCAGCAGCTTGGGTTGGGGGACAGCCGATGGCTACACCTTC
-,TRBV7-2,TRBJ2-3,-,CASSRNKGDTQYF,TGTGCCAGCAGCAGAAACAAGGGAGATACGCAGTATTTT
-,TRBV20-1,TRBJ1-1,-,CSARTDTEAFF,TGCAGTGCTAGGACAGACACTGAAGCTTTCTTT
TRBD1,TRBV6-6,TRBJ1-1,once,CASTPGQANTEAFF,TGTGCCAGCACTCCGGGACAGGCGAACACTGAAGCTTTCTTT
-,TRBV6-6,TRBJ2-3,-,CASSLHRSSTDTQYF,TGTGCCAGCAGTTTACATCGGTCTAGCACAGATACGCAGTATTTT
TRBD2,TRBV5-8,TRBJ2-3,-,CASSLEAGAYTDTQYF,TGTGCCAGCAGCTTGGAAGCGGGGGCCTACACAGATACGCAGTATTTT
TRBD1,TRBV5-4,TRBJ1-1,-,CASSLRQGVNTEAFF,TGTGCCAGCAGCTTGAGGCAGGGGGTAAACACTGAAGCTTTCTTT
-,TRBV18,TRBJ1-2,-,CASSPGGGLYGYTF,TGTGCCAGCTCACCGGGCGGGGGACTCTATGGCTACACCTTC
TRBD1,TRBV6-5,TRBJ1-1,few,CASSYAVDRVNEAFF,TGTGCCAGCAGTTACGCCGTGGACAGGGTTAATGAAGCTTTCTTT
TRBD1,TRBV14,TRBJ1-2,few,CASSPGTANYGYTF,TGTGCCAGCAGTCCCGGGACAGCTAACTATGGCTACACCTTC
-,TRBV10-2,TRBJ2-2,-,CASTEGSGEFRRELFF,TGCGCCAGCACTGAGGGTTCGGGGGAGTTCAGGCGGGAGCTGTTTTTT
TRBD1,TRBV12-3/TRBV12-4,TRBJ1-2,-,CASSRQGGYGYTF,TGTGCCAGCAGTCGACAGGGAGGCTATGGCTACACCTTC
TRBD2,TRBV5-5,TRBJ2-2,once,CASSFLAGDYTGELFF,TGTGCCAGCAGCTTCCTAGCGGGGGACTACACCGGGGAGCTGTTTTTT
-,TRBV7-3,TRBJ1-6,-,CASSLRRGGNSPLHF,TGTGCCAGCAGCTTAAGACGGGGAGGTAATTCACCCCTCCACTTT
-,TRBV6-5,TRBJ2-3,-,CASRLQGSTDTQYF,TGTGCCAGCAGATTACAAGGGAGCACAGATACGCAGTATTTT
-,TRBV12-3/TRBV12-4,TRBJ1-2,-,CASSLGAGYTF,TGTGCCAGCAGTTTAGGGGCAGGCTACACCTTC
-,TRBV25-1,TRBJ2-3,-,CASSEPRRGAADTQYF,TGTGCCAGCAGTGAGCCGCGGCGGGGAGCTGCAGATACGCAGTATTTT
-,TRBV5-6,TRBJ1-3,-,CASSLRGAVNTIYF,TGTGCCAGCAGCTTGCGCGGAGCCGTAAACACCATATATTTT
-,TRBV6-2/TRBV6-3,TRBJ2-4,-,CASSYDPNIQYF,TGTGCCAGCAGTTACGATCCAAACATTCAGTACTTC
-,TRBV6-6,TRBJ2-3,-,CASSYSRGTDTQYF,TGTGCCAGCAGTTACTCGAGGGGGACAGATACGCAGTATTTT
-,TRBV7-2,TRBJ2-1,-,CASSLKLGGGNEQFF,TGTGCCAGCAGCTTAAAACTGGGAGGGGGCAATGAGCAGTTCTTC
-,TRBV7-9,TRBJ2-5,-,CASSSRILAAPKTQYF,TGTGCCAGCAGCTCCCGTATCCTAGCTGCTCCGAAGACCCAGTACTTC
-,TRBV11-2,TRBJ2-5,-,CASSSPRGAETQYF,TGTGCCAGCAGCTCGCCTCGAGGGGCAGAGACCCAGTACTTC
TRBD1,TRBV6-5,TRBJ1-2,-,CASTRDRVGYGYTF,TGTGCCAGCACTAGGGACAGGGTGGGGTATGGCTACACCTTC
TRBD1,TRBV7-2,TRBJ2-5,-,CASSPNGQGYQETQYF,TGTGCCAGCAGCCCCAACGGACAGGGGTACCAAGAGACCCAGTACTTC
TRBD1,TRBV5-1,TRBJ1-6,few,CASSLVGDRNSPLHF,TGCGCCAGCAGCTTGGTAGGGGACAGGAATTCACCCCTCCACTTT
TRBD1,TRBV7-8,TRBJ1-1,-,CASSLRGQGAVGTEAFF,TGTGCCAGCAGCTTAAGAGGGCAGGGGGCGGTCGGCACTGAAGCTTTCTTT
-,TRBV6-2/TRBV6-3,TRBJ1-2,-,CASSPQPEGPSRFYGYTF,TGTGCCAGCAGTCCGCAACCCGAGGGGCCCTCACGCTTCTATGGCTACACCTTC
-,TRBV10-3,TRBJ1-2,few,CATKDSNYGYTF,TGTGCCACTAAGGACAGCAACTATGGCTACACCTTC
TRBD1,TRBV7-9,TRBJ2-2,-,CASSPSTGEETGELFF,TGTGCCAGCAGCCCTTCGACAGGGGAGGAGACCGGGGAGCTGTTTTTT
-,TRBV28,TRBJ1-5,-,CASMVQGHQPQHF,TGTGCCAGCATGGTGCAGGGGCATCAGCCCCAGCATTTT
-,TRBV11-2,TRBJ2-1,-,CASSFSTAYNEQFF,TGTGCCAGCAGCTTTTCGACAGCCTACAATGAGCAGTTCTTC
TRBD1,TRBV6-5,TRBJ2-1,-,CASTRPGGYNEQFF,TGTGCCAGCACGAGGCCAGGGGGATACAATGAGCAGTTCTTC
-,TRBV29-1,TRBJ2-5,-,CSVNRAQETQYF,TGCAGCGTTAATCGGGCCCAAGAGACCCAGTACTTC
TRBD1,TRBV29-1,TRBJ2-6,-,CSVGPGTGNSGANVLTF,TGCAGCGTTGGACCCGGGACAGGGAACTCTGGGGCCAACGTCCTGACTTTC
-,TRBV19,TRBJ2-1,once,CASRPGLPYNEQFF,TGTGCCAGTAGACCCGGACTACCATACAATGAGCAGTTCTTC
TRBD1,TRBV3-1/TRBV3-2,TRBJ1-5,-,CASSQDRQQGSGNQPQHF,TGTGCCAGCAGCCAAGATCGGCAACAGGGGTCGGGCAATCAGCCCCAGCATTTT
TRBD1,TRBV6-5,TRBJ2-1,-,CASSTRDRGRNEQFF,TGTGCCAGCAGTACCCGGGACAGGGGAAGGAATGAGCAGTTCTTC
TRBD1,TRBV6-6,TRBJ1-2,few,CASSLRDSNYGYTF,TGTGCCAGCAGCCTGCGGGACAGTAACTATGGCTACACCTTC
TRBD2,TRBV4-2,TRBJ2-1,-,CASSQGTSGYNEQFF,TGTGCCAGCAGCCAAGGCACTAGCGGGTACAATGAGCAGTTCTTC
-,TRBV14,TRBJ2-6,-,CASSRWGVSGANVLTF,TGTGCCAGCAGCCGATGGGGCGTCTCTGGGGCCAACGTCCTGACTTTC
-,TRBV5-5,TRBJ2-3,-,CASEITGTLLSTDTQYF,TGTGCCAGCGAAATAACCGGGACTCTCCTTAGCACAGATACGCAGTATTTT